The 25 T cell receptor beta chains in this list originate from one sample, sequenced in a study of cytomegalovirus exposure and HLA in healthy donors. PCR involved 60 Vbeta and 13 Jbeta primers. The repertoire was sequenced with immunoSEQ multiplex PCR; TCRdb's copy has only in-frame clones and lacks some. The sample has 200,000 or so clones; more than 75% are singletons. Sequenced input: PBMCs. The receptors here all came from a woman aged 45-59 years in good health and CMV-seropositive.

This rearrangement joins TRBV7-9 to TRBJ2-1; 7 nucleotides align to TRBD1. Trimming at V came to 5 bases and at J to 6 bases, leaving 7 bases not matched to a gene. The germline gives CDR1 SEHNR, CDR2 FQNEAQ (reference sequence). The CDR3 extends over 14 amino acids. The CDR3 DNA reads TGTGCCAGCAGCGTGGACAGGACTGCCAATGAGCAGTTCTTC. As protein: CASSVDRTANEQFF.

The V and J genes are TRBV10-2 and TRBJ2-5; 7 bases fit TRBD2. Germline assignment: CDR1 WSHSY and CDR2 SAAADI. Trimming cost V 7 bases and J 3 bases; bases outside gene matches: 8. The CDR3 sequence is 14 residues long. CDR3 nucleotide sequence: TGCGCCAGCACCTTTCGGGGGGACGAAGAGACCCAGTACTTC. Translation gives CASTFRGDEETQYF.

In DNA form, the CDR3 reads TGCGCCAGCGGCCAGAGGGGGATCAGTCCTTATGGCTACACCTTC. Translated, it gives CASGQRGISPYGYTF. The rearrangement links TRBV5-1 to TRBJ1-2, with a weak D call TRBD1 (6 bases). V was clipped by 7 bases and J by 5 bases, with 21 bases between them. Germline CDR1 reads SGHRS; CDR2 reads YFSETQ. The CDR3 length is 15 residues.

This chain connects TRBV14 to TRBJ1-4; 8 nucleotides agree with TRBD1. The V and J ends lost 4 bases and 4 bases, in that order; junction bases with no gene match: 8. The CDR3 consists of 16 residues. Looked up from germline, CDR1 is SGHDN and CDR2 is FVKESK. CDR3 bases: TGTGCCAGCAGCCCCCGGGACAGGACGATTAATGAAAAACTGTTTTTT. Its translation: CASSPRDRTINEKLFF.

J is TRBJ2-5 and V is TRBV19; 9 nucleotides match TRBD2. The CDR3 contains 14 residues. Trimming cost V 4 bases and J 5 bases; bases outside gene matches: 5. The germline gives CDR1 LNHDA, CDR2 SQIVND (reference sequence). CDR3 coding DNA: TGTGCCAGTAGTAAAAGCGGGGGGCCGGAGACCCAGTACTTC. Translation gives CASSKSGGPETQYF.

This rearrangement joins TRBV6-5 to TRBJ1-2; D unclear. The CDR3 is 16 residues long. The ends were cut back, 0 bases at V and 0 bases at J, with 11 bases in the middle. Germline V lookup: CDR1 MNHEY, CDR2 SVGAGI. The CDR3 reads CASSYSAGKANYGYTF. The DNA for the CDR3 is TGTGCCAGCAGTTACTCGGCGGGGAAGGCTAACTATGGCTACACCTTC.

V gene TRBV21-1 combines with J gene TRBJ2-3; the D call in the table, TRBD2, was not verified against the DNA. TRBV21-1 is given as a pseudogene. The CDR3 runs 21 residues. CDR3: CASSKEGRGTSQREESDTQYF. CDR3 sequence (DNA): TGTGCCAGCAGCAAAGAAGGGCGGGGGACCTCACAGCGGGAAGAGTCAGATACGCAGTATTTT.

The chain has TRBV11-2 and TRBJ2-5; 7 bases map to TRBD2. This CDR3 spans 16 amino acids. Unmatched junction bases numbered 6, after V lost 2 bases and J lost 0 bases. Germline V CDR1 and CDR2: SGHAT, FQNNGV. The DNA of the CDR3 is TGTGCCAGCAGCTTATGGGGCGGGGGAAACCAAGAGACCCAGTACTTC. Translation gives CASSLWGGGNQETQYF.

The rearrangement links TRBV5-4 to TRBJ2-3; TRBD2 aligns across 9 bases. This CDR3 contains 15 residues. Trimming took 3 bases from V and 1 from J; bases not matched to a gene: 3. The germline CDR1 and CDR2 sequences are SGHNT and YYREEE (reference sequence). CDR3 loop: CASSWASGGTDTQYF. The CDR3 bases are TGTGCCAGCAGCTGGGCTAGCGGGGGCACAGATACGCAGTATTTT.

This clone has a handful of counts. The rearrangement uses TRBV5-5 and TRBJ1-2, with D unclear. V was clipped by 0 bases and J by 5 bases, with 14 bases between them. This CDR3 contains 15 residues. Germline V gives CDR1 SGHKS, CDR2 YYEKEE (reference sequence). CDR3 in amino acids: CASSLGAASYYGYTF. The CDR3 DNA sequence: TGTGCCAGCAGCTTGGGGGCAGCTTCATATTATGGCTACACCTTC.

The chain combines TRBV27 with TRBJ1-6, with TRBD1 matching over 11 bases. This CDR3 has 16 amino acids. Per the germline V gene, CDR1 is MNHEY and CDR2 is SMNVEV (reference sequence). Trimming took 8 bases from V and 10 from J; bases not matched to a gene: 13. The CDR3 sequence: CASGGVGQGARSPLHF. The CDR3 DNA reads TGTGCCAGCGGGGGGGTTGGACAGGGGGCAAGGTCACCCCTCCACTTT.

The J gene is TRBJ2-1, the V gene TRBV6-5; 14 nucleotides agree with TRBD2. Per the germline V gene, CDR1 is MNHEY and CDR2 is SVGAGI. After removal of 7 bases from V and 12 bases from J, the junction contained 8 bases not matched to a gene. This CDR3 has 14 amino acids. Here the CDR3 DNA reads TGTGCCAGCACCACGACTAGCGGGGGGGCCTGGCAGTTCTTC. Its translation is CASTTTSGGAWQFF.

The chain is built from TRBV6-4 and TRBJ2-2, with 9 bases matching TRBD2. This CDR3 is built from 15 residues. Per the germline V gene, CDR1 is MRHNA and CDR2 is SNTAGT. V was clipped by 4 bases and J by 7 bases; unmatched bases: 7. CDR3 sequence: CASSVTSGRGGELFF. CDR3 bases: TGTGCCAGCAGTGTGACTAGCGGTCGAGGCGGGGAGCTGTTTTTT.

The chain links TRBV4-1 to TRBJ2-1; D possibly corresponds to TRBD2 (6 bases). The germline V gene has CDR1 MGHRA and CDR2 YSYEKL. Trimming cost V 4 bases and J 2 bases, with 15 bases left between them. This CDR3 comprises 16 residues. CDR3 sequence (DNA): TGCGCCAGCAGCCGACTTGGGGGGTTAACCTACAATGAGCAGTTCTTC. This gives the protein CASSRLGGLTYNEQFF.

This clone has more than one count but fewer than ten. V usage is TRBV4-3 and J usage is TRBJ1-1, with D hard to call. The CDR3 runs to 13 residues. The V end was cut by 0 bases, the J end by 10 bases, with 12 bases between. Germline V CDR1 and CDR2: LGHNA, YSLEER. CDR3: CASSQDSEGIAFF. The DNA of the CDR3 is TGCGCCAGCAGCCAAGATTCAGAGGGAATAGCTTTCTTT.

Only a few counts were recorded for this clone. The CDR3 DNA sequence: TGTGCCAGCAGCTTCGGGAATGGACTCTTGAACACTGAAGCTTTCTTT. Amino acid sequence: CASSFGNGLLNTEAFF. The chain is built from TRBV5-4 and TRBJ1-1, with D unclear. V was clipped by 2 bases and J by 0 bases, with 14 bases between them. The CDR3 spans 16 residues. Germline loops: CDR1 SGHNT, CDR2 YYREEE (reference sequence).

CDR3 in DNA: TGTGCCAGCTCACCAAATGAGGAATACGAGCAGTACTTC. This codes for CASSPNEEYEQYF. This rearrangement joins TRBV18 to TRBJ2-7; D is unresolved. V dropped 2 bases and J dropped 4 bases, with 9 bases sitting between them. Germline V CDR1 and CDR2: KGHSH, LQKENI. The CDR3 sequence is 13 residues long.

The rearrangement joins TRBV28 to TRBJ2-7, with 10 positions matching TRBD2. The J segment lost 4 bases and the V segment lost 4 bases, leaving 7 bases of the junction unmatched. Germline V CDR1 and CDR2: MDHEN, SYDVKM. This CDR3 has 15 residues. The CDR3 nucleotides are TGTGCCAGCAGTTCGCCTAGCGGGAGAAGATACGAGCAGTACTTC. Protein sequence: CASSSPSGRRYEQYF.

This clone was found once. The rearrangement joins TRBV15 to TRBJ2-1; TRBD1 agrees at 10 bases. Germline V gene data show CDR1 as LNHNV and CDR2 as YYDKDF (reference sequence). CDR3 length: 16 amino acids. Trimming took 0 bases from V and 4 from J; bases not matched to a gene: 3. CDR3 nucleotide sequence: TGTGCCACCAGCAGAGAAGGGACAGGGGTTTACAATGAGCAGTTCTTC. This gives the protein CATSREGTGVYNEQFF.

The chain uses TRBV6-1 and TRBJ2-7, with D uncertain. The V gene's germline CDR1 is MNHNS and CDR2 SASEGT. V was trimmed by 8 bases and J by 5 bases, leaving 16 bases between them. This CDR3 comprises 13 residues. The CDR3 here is CASLGLFRNEQYF. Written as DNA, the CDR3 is TGTGCCAGCCTTGGGCTTTTCAGGAACGAGCAGTACTTC.

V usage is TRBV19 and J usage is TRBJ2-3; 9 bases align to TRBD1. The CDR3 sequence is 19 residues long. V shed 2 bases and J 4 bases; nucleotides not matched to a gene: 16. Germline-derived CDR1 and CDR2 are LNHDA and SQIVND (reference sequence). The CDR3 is CASSIRRQGVDLRSDTQYF. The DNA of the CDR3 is TGTGCCAGTAGTATAAGGAGACAGGGGGTCGATCTTCGATCAGATACGCAGTATTTT.

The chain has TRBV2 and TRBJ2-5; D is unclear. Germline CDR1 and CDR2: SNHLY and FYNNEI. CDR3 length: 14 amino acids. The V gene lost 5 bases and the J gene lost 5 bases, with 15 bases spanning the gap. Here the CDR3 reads CASSPPPPGETQYF. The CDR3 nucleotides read TGTGCCAGCAGTCCCCCCCCGCCCGGGGAGACCCAGTACTTC.

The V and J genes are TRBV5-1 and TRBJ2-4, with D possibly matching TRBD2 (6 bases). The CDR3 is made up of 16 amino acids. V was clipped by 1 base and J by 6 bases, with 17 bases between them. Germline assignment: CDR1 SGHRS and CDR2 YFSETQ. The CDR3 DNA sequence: TGCGCCAGCAGCTTGTCTGGGGGAGGCCCATTAAACATTCAGTACTTC. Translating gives CASSLSGGGPLNIQYF.

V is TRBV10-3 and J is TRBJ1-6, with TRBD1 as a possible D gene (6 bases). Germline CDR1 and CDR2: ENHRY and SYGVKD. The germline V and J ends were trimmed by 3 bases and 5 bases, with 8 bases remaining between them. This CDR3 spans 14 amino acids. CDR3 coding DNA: TGTGCCATCAGTGACAGGACAGATAATTCACCCCTCCACTTT. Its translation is CAISDRTDNSPLHF.

DNA for the CDR3: TGTGCCAGCAGCTGGACAGGGGGAGGGATTGGGAACACTGAAGCTTTCTTT. Residues: CASSWTGGGIGNTEAFF. The V gene is TRBV7-8, the J gene TRBJ1-1, with 10 bases identical to TRBD1. The CDR3 is made up of 17 amino acids. Looked up from germline, CDR1 is SGHVS and CDR2 is FQNEAQ. With 4 bases clipped from V and 1 base from J, the junction kept 9 bases outside the gene matches.